The rows below give T cell receptor beta chains drawn from one sample of a study of regulatory T cells in long-lasting Graves disease. MiXCR was run by TCRdb on the multiplex PCR reads, yielding one entry per CDR3 protein. The table shows about 290,000 distinct CDR3 sequences, with 22% occurring only once. The sample consisted of peripheral blood mononuclear cells (PBMCs), taken when the disease was refractory, from a patient treated with antithyroid drugs. Source of these receptors: a female donor with Graves disease. Both conserved end residues are part of each CDR3. The D gene is left open where the match is weak. Clone size is not always given. Where it is, it says once, few, many or a class for expanded clones.

V gene: TRBV6-9
clone size: few
D gene: NA
J gene: TRBJ2-7
CDR3 protein: CASSYSNSGASGANHEQYF
CDR3 DNA: TGTGCCAGCAGTTACTCGAATTCGGGGGCGTCAGGGGCTAACCACGAGCAGTACTTC

V gene: TRBV5-1
clone size: many
D gene: NA
J gene: TRBJ1-1
CDR3 protein: CASSLDGLNTEAFF
CDR3 DNA: TGCGCCAGCAGCTTGGACGGATTGAACACTGAAGCTTTCTTT

V gene: TRBV6-5
clone size: many
D gene: NA
J gene: TRBJ2-7
CDR3 protein: CASSYLSSRDKDYEQYF
CDR3 DNA: TGTGCCAGCAGTTACTTAAGTTCCCGGGACAAGGACTACGAGCAGTACTTC

V gene: TRBV16
clone size: many
D gene: NA
J gene: TRBJ2-2
CDR3 protein: CASSQFYYTGELFF
CDR3 DNA: TGTGCCAGCAGCCAATTCTATTACACCGGGGAGCTGTTTTTT

V gene: TRBV2
clone size: many
D gene: NA
J gene: TRBJ1-2
CDR3 protein: CASRGGGGPNYGYTF
CDR3 DNA: TGTGCCAGCAGGGGCGGCGGGGGACCGAACTATGGCTACACCTTC

V gene: TRBV11-2
clone size: NA
D gene: NA
J gene: TRBJ2-1
CDR3 protein: CASSFSVNNEQFF
CDR3 DNA: TGTGCCAGCAGCTTCTCCGTAAACAATGAGCAGTTCTTC

V gene: TRBV30
clone size: many
D gene: TRBD1
J gene: TRBJ1-6
CDR3 protein: CAWRTGVSLHF
CDR3 DNA: TGTGCCTGGAGGACAGGGGTGTCCCTCCACTTT

V gene: TRBV7-2
clone size: NA
D gene: TRBD1
J gene: TRBJ2-5
CDR3 protein: CASSLQGPDQETQYF
CDR3 DNA: TGTGCCAGCAGCCTACAGGGGCCAGACCAAGAGACCCAGTACTTC

V gene: TRBV11-1
clone size: NA
D gene: NA
J gene: TRBJ1-1
CDR3 protein: CASSLELRGAKSEAFF
CDR3 DNA: TGTGCCAGCAGCTTAGAGCTACGGGGGGCGAAGTCTGAAGCTTTCTTT

V gene: TRBV28
clone size: many
D gene: NA
J gene: TRBJ1-2
CDR3 protein: CASTSGPGWGGYTF
CDR3 DNA: TGTGCCAGCACCTCGGGCCCAGGGTGGGGAGGCTACACCTTC

V gene: TRBV6-1
clone size: many
D gene: TRBD1
J gene: TRBJ2-7
CDR3 protein: CASSPGTASYEQYF
CDR3 DNA: TGTGCCAGCAGTCCCGGGACAGCCTCCTACGAGCAGTACTTC

V gene: TRBV15
clone size: NA
D gene: TRBD2
J gene: TRBJ2-1
CDR3 protein: CATSSGTSGVSYNERFF
CDR3 DNA: TGTGCCACCAGCAGTGGGACTAGCGGAGTTTCCTACAATGAGCGGTTCTTC

V gene: TRBV28
clone size: few
D gene: TRBD2
J gene: TRBJ2-3
CDR3 protein: CASSSYLSSGSPSSTDTQYF
CDR3 DNA: TGTGCCAGCAGTTCTTACTTATCTAGCGGGAGTCCTTCTAGCACAGATACGCAGTATTTT

V gene: TRBV2
clone size: many
D gene: TRBD1
J gene: TRBJ2-5
CDR3 protein: CASTPTGAGGETQYF
CDR3 DNA: TGTGCCAGCACCCCGACAGGGGCGGGCGGAGAGACCCAGTACTTC

V gene: TRBV7-9
clone size: NA
D gene: NA
J gene: TRBJ2-7
CDR3 protein: CASSLAGPSSYEQYF
CDR3 DNA: TGTGCCAGCAGCTTAGCCGGGCCCAGCTCCTACGAGCAGTACTTC

V gene: TRBV7-9
clone size: NA
D gene: TRBD2
J gene: TRBJ2-7
CDR3 protein: CASSLTSGQYEQYF
CDR3 DNA: TGTGCCAGCAGCCTTACTAGCGGACAATACGAGCAGTACTTC

V gene: TRBV6-1
clone size: many
D gene: TRBD1
J gene: TRBJ1-2
CDR3 protein: CASSPKGGAFYGYTF
CDR3 DNA: TGTGCCAGCAGCCCTAAAGGGGGCGCGTTCTATGGCTACACCTTC

V gene: TRBV5-4
clone size: NA
D gene: TRBD2
J gene: TRBJ2-3
CDR3 protein: CASSLGIGTSGSTDTQYF
CDR3 DNA: TGTGCCAGCAGCTTGGGGATTGGGACTAGCGGGAGCACAGATACGCAGTATTTT

V gene: TRBV7-2
clone size: few
D gene: NA
J gene: TRBJ2-5
CDR3 protein: CASSPFPTVQETQYF
CDR3 DNA: TGTGCCAGCAGCCCCTTCCCGACAGTCCAAGAGACCCAGTACTTC

V gene: TRBV7-9
clone size: NA
D gene: NA
J gene: TRBJ2-5
CDR3 protein: CASSVPMIGLQETQYF
CDR3 DNA: TGTGCCAGCAGCGTCCCCATGATTGGACTGCAAGAGACCCAGTACTTC

V gene: TRBV20-1
clone size: NA
D gene: NA
J gene: TRBJ1-6
CDR3 protein: CSARMDSPLHF
CDR3 DNA: TGCAGTGCTAGAATGGATTCACCCCTCCACTTT

V gene: TRBV30
clone size: many
D gene: NA
J gene: TRBJ1-4
CDR3 protein: CAWNSHNEKLFF
CDR3 DNA: TGTGCCTGGAATAGTCATAATGAAAAACTGTTTTTT

V gene: TRBV7-9
clone size: few
D gene: TRBD2
J gene: TRBJ2-7
CDR3 protein: CASSFSGSYTYEQYF
CDR3 DNA: TGTGCCAGCAGCTTTAGCGGGAGTTACACCTACGAGCAGTACTTC

V gene: TRBV20-1
clone size: NA
D gene: NA
J gene: TRBJ1-5
CDR3 protein: CSALYSNQPQHF
CDR3 DNA: TGCAGTGCCTTATATAGCAATCAGCCCCAGCATTTT

V gene: TRBV9
clone size: NA
D gene: TRBD1
J gene: TRBJ2-5
CDR3 protein: CASSSTGLRETQYF
CDR3 DNA: TGTGCCAGCAGCTCGACAGGGCTGAGGGAGACCCAGTACTTC

V gene: TRBV4-2
clone size: NA
D gene: NA
J gene: TRBJ1-1
CDR3 protein: CASSHPSLNTEAFF
CDR3 DNA: TGTGCCAGCAGCCATCCCAGTCTGAACACTGAAGCTTTCTTT

V gene: TRBV28
clone size: few
D gene: NA
J gene: TRBJ1-4
CDR3 protein: CASKGVAEKLFF
CDR3 DNA: TGTGCCAGCAAAGGGGTGGCCGAAAAACTGTTTTTT

V gene: TRBV10-2
clone size: many
D gene: TRBD2
J gene: TRBJ2-2
CDR3 protein: CASSGASGRRGELFF
CDR3 DNA: TGCGCCAGCAGTGGGGCTAGCGGGAGGAGAGGGGAGCTGTTTTTT

V gene: TRBV2
clone size: many
D gene: NA
J gene: TRBJ1-2
CDR3 protein: CASRRGAYGYTF
CDR3 DNA: TGTGCCAGCAGAAGGGGGGCGTATGGCTACACCTTC

V gene: TRBV7-9
clone size: NA
D gene: TRBD1
J gene: TRBJ2-7
CDR3 protein: CASSSRDSETYEQYF
CDR3 DNA: TGTGCCAGCAGCTCCCGGGACAGCGAAACCTACGAGCAGTACTTC

V gene: TRBV4-3
clone size: NA
D gene: TRBD1
J gene: TRBJ1-5
CDR3 protein: CASSQDLRDRFSNQPQHF
CDR3 DNA: TGCGCCAGCAGCCAAGACCTCCGGGACAGGTTTAGCAATCAGCCCCAGCATTTT

V gene: TRBV19
clone size: few
D gene: NA
J gene: TRBJ2-2
CDR3 protein: CASSQSSTGVRERTGELFF
CDR3 DNA: TGTGCCAGTAGTCAATCCTCGACCGGGGTACGAGAACGTACCGGGGAGCTGTTTTTT

V gene: TRBV7-2
clone size: NA
D gene: NA
J gene: TRBJ1-3
CDR3 protein: CASSEQARSGNTIYF
CDR3 DNA: TGTGCCAGCAGCGAACAGGCACGCTCTGGAAACACCATATATTTT

V gene: TRBV7-9
clone size: NA
D gene: TRBD2
J gene: TRBJ2-6
CDR3 protein: CASSQIAGAISGANVLTF
CDR3 DNA: TGTGCCAGCAGCCAAATAGCGGGAGCAATATCTGGGGCCAACGTCCTGACTTTC

V gene: TRBV12-3/TRBV12-4
clone size: few
D gene: NA
J gene: TRBJ2-4
CDR3 protein: CASTPNLAKNIQYF
CDR3 DNA: TGTGCCAGCACCCCAAATCTAGCCAAAAACATTCAGTACTTC

V gene: TRBV28
clone size: many
D gene: NA
J gene: TRBJ1-6
CDR3 protein: CASRIQGPLHF
CDR3 DNA: TGTGCCAGCAGGATACAGGGACCCCTCCACTTT

V gene: TRBV3-1
clone size: NA
D gene: NA
J gene: TRBJ2-7
CDR3 protein: CASSQGFRRDSYEQYF
CDR3 DNA: TGTGCCAGCAGCCAAGGTTTTAGGCGGGACTCCTACGAGCAGTACTTC

V gene: TRBV6-1
clone size: few
D gene: NA
J gene: TRBJ2-7
CDR3 protein: CAGSEANYEQYF
CDR3 DNA: TGTGCCGGCAGTGAAGCGAACTACGAGCAGTACTTC

V gene: TRBV7-2
clone size: many
D gene: TRBD2
J gene: TRBJ2-2
CDR3 protein: CASSRLAGTGELFF
CDR3 DNA: TGTGCCAGCAGCCGACTAGCGGGAACCGGGGAGCTGTTTTTT

V gene: TRBV7-2
clone size: many
D gene: NA
J gene: TRBJ2-7
CDR3 protein: CASSLRHSYEQYF
CDR3 DNA: TGTGCCAGCAGCTTAAGGCATTCCTACGAGCAGTACTTC

V gene: TRBV5-5
clone size: many
D gene: TRBD1
J gene: TRBJ1-5
CDR3 protein: CASRRDRGSNQPQHF
CDR3 DNA: TGTGCCAGCAGACGCGACAGGGGAAGCAATCAGCCCCAGCATTTT

V gene: TRBV3-1
clone size: many
D gene: NA
J gene: TRBJ1-4
CDR3 protein: CASSQNRESEKLFF
CDR3 DNA: TGTGCCAGCAGCCAAAACAGGGAAAGCGAAAAACTGTTTTTT

V gene: TRBV20-1
clone size: NA
D gene: NA
J gene: TRBJ2-4
CDR3 protein: CSLQYGNMNIQYF
CDR3 DNA: TGCAGTCTTCAATACGGGAATATGAACATTCAGTACTTC

V gene: TRBV5-1
clone size: many
D gene: NA
J gene: TRBJ1-2
CDR3 protein: CASSFDGDYGYTF
CDR3 DNA: TGCGCCAGCAGCTTTGACGGAGATTATGGCTACACCTTC

V gene: TRBV4-1
clone size: few
D gene: NA
J gene: TRBJ2-5
CDR3 protein: CASSQEDLRETQYF
CDR3 DNA: TGCGCCAGCAGCCAAGAAGATCTACGGGAGACCCAGTACTTC

V gene: TRBV15
clone size: NA
D gene: TRBD1
J gene: TRBJ1-5
CDR3 protein: CATSRSRQGAGNQPQHF
CDR3 DNA: TGTGCCACCAGCAGAAGTCGGCAGGGGGCTGGCAATCAGCCCCAGCATTTT

V gene: TRBV29-1
clone size: few
D gene: TRBD2
J gene: TRBJ2-5
CDR3 protein: CSGFQAGGETQYF
CDR3 DNA: TGCAGCGGTTTCCAAGCGGGAGGCGAGACCCAGTACTTC

V gene: TRBV20-1
clone size: few
D gene: TRBD2
J gene: TRBJ2-5
CDR3 protein: CSASLPGLAGLETQYF
CDR3 DNA: TGCAGTGCGTCCCTCCCCGGACTAGCGGGATTAGAGACCCAGTACTTC

V gene: TRBV4-3
clone size: few
D gene: TRBD2
J gene: TRBJ2-5
CDR3 protein: CASSQDGLATLATSGKETQYF
CDR3 DNA: TGCGCCAGCAGCCAAGACGGACTCGCGACCCTGGCCACTAGCGGGAAAGAGACCCAGTACTTC

V gene: TRBV7-6
clone size: NA
D gene: TRBD2
J gene: TRBJ2-7
CDR3 protein: CASSYNVAGGPFEQYF
CDR3 DNA: TGTGCCAGCAGCTACAATGTGGCGGGGGGGCCTTTTGAGCAGTACTTC

V gene: TRBV27
clone size: few
D gene: NA
J gene: TRBJ2-1
CDR3 protein: CASSSETTPPYNEQFF
CDR3 DNA: TGTGCCAGCAGTTCGGAGACCACACCTCCCTACAATGAGCAGTTCTTC

V gene: TRBV6-1
clone size: NA
D gene: NA
J gene: TRBJ2-7
CDR3 protein: CASAGHISYEQYF
CDR3 DNA: TGTGCCAGCGCGGGACACATCTCCTACGAGCAGTACTTC

V gene: TRBV28
clone size: NA
D gene: NA
J gene: TRBJ1-1
CDR3 protein: CASSRAGETEAFF
CDR3 DNA: TGTGCCAGCAGTAGAGCGGGGGAGACTGAAGCTTTCTTT